The 19 T cell receptor beta chains listed next were all sequenced from one sample in a study of post-analysis software for immune sequencing data. Researchers reported that TCR beta cDNA libraries carried unique molecular identifiers. Each CDR3 protein is one row after TCRdb ran MiXCR on the PCR reads. This sample yields roughly 580,000 distinct CDR3 sequences, of which about 44% are seen a single time; approximately 1.7% belongs to the top ten. No antigen has been identified for these receptors. General study points: In patients, four to six TRBV segments were more frequent than in controls, with TRBV5-6, TRBV5-1 and TRBV20-1 among them.

What was sequenced was blood. The receptors were gathered from a girl between 5 and 17 years old with multiple sclerosis.

Worth noting for this clonotype: At one end the junction does not follow the germline gene, possibly because of a read error. The chain couples TRBV10-2 to TRBJ2-1; 8 positions match TRBD2. This CDR3 is built from 14 residues. Germline V gene data show CDR1 as WSHSY and CDR2 as SAAADI. The CDR3 DNA is TGCGCCAGCAGTCCTGCGGGAGGATTCAATAAGCAGTTCTTC. Its translation: CASSPAGGFNKQFF.

The J gene is TRBJ2-7, the V gene TRBV11-2, with D tentatively TRBD2 (6 bases). CDR1 and CDR2 from the germline V gene are SGHAT and FQNNGV. V was trimmed by 1 base and J by 3 bases, leaving 16 bases between them. CDR3 size: 16 residues. The DNA for the CDR3 is TGTGCCAGCAGCTTAGGTTGGGCGGGACCCATCTACGAGCAGTACTTC. Its translation is CASSLGWAGPIYEQYF. The variable domain in full, with the rest retrieved from reference TRBV11-2 and TRBJ2-7, is EAGVAQSPRYKIIEKRQSVAFWCNPISGHATLYWYQQILGQGPKLLIQFQNNGVVDDSQLPKDRFSAERLKGVDSTLKIQPAKLEDSAVYLCASSLGWAGPIYEQYFGPGTRLTVT.

This clonotype was picked up a small number of times. The V gene is TRBV25-1, the J gene TRBJ1-2; no definite D call. Trimming cost V 4 bases and J 8 bases, with 11 bases left between them. The CDR3 consists of 12 residues. Germline CDR1 is MGHDK and CDR2 is SYGVNS. Here the CDR3 reads CASSVGVAGYTF. CDR3 sequence (DNA): TGTGCCAGCAGTGTCGGGGTTGCGGGCTACACCTTC.

V usage is TRBV12-3 or TRBV12-4 and J usage is TRBJ2-5; 10 bases map to TRBD2. V was pared by 5 bases and J by 4 bases, with 7 bases of the junction left unmatched. The CDR3 runs to 15 residues. CDR3 protein: CASSMSGGAPETQYF. The CDR3 bases are TGTGCCAGCAGTATGAGCGGGGGGGCTCCAGAGACCCAGTACTTC.

This clonotype was observed a few times. CDR3 nucleotide sequence: TGTGCCAGCAGCGACTACAGGGACCAGCCCCAGCATTTT. Its protein is CASSDYRDQPQHF. This rearrangement joins TRBV7-2 to TRBJ1-5; D may be TRBD1 (6 bases). CDR3 length equals 13 residues. Trimming shortened V by 5 bases and J by 7 bases, and 12 bases separated the two germline ends. Germline V gene data show CDR1 as SGHTA and CDR2 as FQGNSA.

CDR3 in amino acids: CASSVRSGSQETQYF. CDR3 nucleotides: TGCGCCAGCAGCGTCCGGTCGGGGAGCCAAGAGACCCAGTACTTC. The chain has TRBV5-1 and TRBJ2-5, with a weak D call TRBD2 (5 bases). Germline CDR1 is SGHRS and CDR2 is YFSETQ. The CDR3 has 15 amino acids. V was trimmed by 4 bases and J by 1 base, leaving 14 bases between them.

J is TRBJ1-2 and V is TRBV20-1; 10 bases match TRBD1. In germline, CDR1 is DFQATT, CDR2 SNEGSKA (reference sequence). The CDR3 totals 16 residues. The V and J ends lost 2 bases and 4 bases, in that order; junction bases with no gene match: 10. The CDR3 here is CSARLLPGQGTYGYTF. CDR3 coding DNA: TGCAGTGCTAGACTCTTGCCGGGACAGGGGACCTATGGCTACACCTTC.

Note on this clonotype: Germline is not matched at one junction end, which may reflect a read error. The V and J genes are TRBV20-1 and TRBJ2-1, with 11 bases that match TRBD2. The germline CDR1 and CDR2 sequences are DFQATT and SNEGSKA (reference sequence). The CDR3 contains 14 residues. The CDR3 sequence is CNARGLAGYNEQFF. In DNA, the CDR3 is TGCAATGCTAGAGGACTAGCGGGCTACAATGAGCAGTTCTTC.

This rearrangement joins TRBV5-1 to TRBJ1-4, with TRBD1 identical over 7 bases. Germline CDR1 SGHRS, CDR2 YFSETQ. The junction had 7 bases not matched to a gene; V was cut back by 0 bases and J by 5 bases. The CDR3 is 16 amino acids. Written as DNA, the CDR3 is TGCGCCAGCAGCTTGGGCGGGACAGCCCTAAATGAAAAACTGTTTTTT. Its translation: CASSLGGTALNEKLFF.

This clonotype was recorded a few times. The V call is TRBV12-3 or TRBV12-4, the J call TRBJ2-7; perhaps TRBD1 as D (6 bases). The CDR3 length is 12 residues. Trimming stripped 7 bases from V and 3 bases from J, with 10 bases between. The CDR3 DNA follows: TGTGCCAGCACCTTACAGGGCTACGAGCAGTACTTC. It is translated as CASTLQGYEQYF.

CDR3 DNA sequence: TGTGCCAGCAGACTTCAGGGCGGGCAGCCCCAGCATTTT. Translated: CASRLQGGQPQHF. This chain joins TRBV12-3 or TRBV12-4 and TRBJ1-5, with D tentatively TRBD1 (5 bases). The CDR3 loop spans 13 amino acids. V was cut by 6 bases and J by 7 bases, with 13 bases left in between.

V and J are TRBV7-7 and TRBJ2-3, with 7 bases aligning to TRBD2. From germline, CDR1 is SSHAT and CDR2 FNYEAQ (reference sequence). Trimming took 4 bases from V and 5 from J; bases not matched to a gene: 6. This CDR3 spans 14 amino acids. CDR3 sequence reads: CASSSRGGLDTQYF. The CDR3 DNA is TGTGCCAGCAGCTCCCGCGGGGGACTAGATACGCAGTATTTT.

The J gene is TRBJ2-1, the V gene TRBV12-3 or TRBV12-4; 8 bases agree with TRBD1. Losses at the gene ends were 6 bases for V and 2 bases for J; bases not matched to a gene: 6. This CDR3 is built from 15 residues. CDR3 coding DNA: TGTGCCAGCAGGTACCAGGGGGCGGCCTACAATGAGCAGTTCTTC. Protein: CASRYQGAAYNEQFF.

This clonotype was found once. The chain is built from TRBV9 and TRBJ2-3; unclear D gene. CDR3 length: 14 amino acids. Germline CDR1 and CDR2: SGDLS and YYNGEE. Trimming took 3 bases from V and 1 from J, leaving 9 bases between them. Here the CDR3 DNA reads TGTGCCAGCAGCGCTGGCCGGGGCACAGATACGCAGTATTTT. It encodes CASSAGRGTDTQYF.

This clonotype occurred a few times. CDR3 sequence (DNA): TGTGCCAGCAGTTCCGTCTCAGCGGGTGAGCAGTTCTTC. Its protein product is CASSSVSAGEQFF. The chain recombines TRBV12-3 or TRBV12-4 with TRBJ2-1; D is possibly TRBD2 (6 bases). V gave up 4 bases and J gave up 9 bases, with 13 bases separating them. The CDR3 loop spans 13 amino acids.

The chain employs TRBV5-1 and TRBJ1-1; no firm D call. Germline CDR1 is SGHRS and CDR2 is YFSETQ. Between the trimmed V and J ends, which lost 1 base and 4 bases, there was a span of 8 bases. There are 13 residues in the CDR3. In nucleotides, the CDR3 is TGCGCCAGCAGCTTGAATGGGCGCACTGAAGCTTTCTTT. Protein product: CASSLNGRTEAFF. The full variable domain, in which reference TRBV5-1 and TRBJ1-1 provide the parts outside the CDR3, is KAGVTQTPRYLIKTRGQQVTLSCSPISGHRSVSWYQQTPGQGLQFLFEYFSETQRNKGNFPGRFSGRQFSNSRSEMNVSTLELGDSALYLCASSLNGRTEAFFGQGTRLTVV.

CDR3 loop: CASSPGTGQTYEQYF. CDR3 sequence (DNA): TGTGCCAGCTCACCAGGGACAGGGCAGACCTACGAGCAGTACTTC. The V call is TRBV18, the J call TRBJ2-7; 9 bases fit TRBD1. V shed 2 bases and J 2 bases; nucleotides not matched to a gene: 4. CDR3 length: 15 residues. Germline values: CDR1 KGHSH, CDR2 LQKENI.

This clonotype showed up just a few times. The gene calls are TRBV4-1 and TRBJ1-1; D unclear. Trimming removed 1 base at V and 1 base at J, with 10 bases between. This CDR3 has 15 residues. Germline CDR1 reads MGHRA; CDR2 reads YSYEKL. The CDR3 reads CASSQVGRKNTEAFF. The CDR3 nucleotides are TGCGCCAGCAGCCAAGTGGGGAGGAAGAACACTGAAGCTTTCTTT.

The chain carries TRBV12-3 or TRBV12-4 and TRBJ1-2; no firm D call. The CDR3 totals 15 residues. V dropped 1 base and J dropped 4 bases, with 13 bases sitting between them. DNA of the CDR3: TGTGCCAGCAGTTTAGGGCAAGGTCCCCTCTATGGCTACACCTTC. This sequence encodes CASSLGQGPLYGYTF.